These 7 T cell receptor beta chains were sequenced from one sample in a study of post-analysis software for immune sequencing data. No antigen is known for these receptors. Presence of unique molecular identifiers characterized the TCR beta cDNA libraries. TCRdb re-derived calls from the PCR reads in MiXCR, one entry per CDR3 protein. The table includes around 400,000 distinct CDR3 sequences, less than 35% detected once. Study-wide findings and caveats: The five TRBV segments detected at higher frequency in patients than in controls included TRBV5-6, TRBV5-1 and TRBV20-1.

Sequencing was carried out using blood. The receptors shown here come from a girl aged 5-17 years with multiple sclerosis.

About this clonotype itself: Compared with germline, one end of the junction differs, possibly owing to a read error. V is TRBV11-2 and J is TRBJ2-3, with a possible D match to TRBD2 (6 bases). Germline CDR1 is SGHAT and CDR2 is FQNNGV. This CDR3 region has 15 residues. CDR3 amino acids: CASSLLAGITDMQYF. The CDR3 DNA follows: TGTGCCAGCAGCTTGCTGGCGGGGATCACAGATATGCAGTATTTT. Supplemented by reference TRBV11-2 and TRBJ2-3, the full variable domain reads EAGVAQSPRYKIIEKRQSVAFWCNPISGHATLYWYQQILGQGPKLLIQFQNNGVVDDSQLPKDRFSAERLKGVDSTLKIQPAKLEDSAVYLCASSLLAGITDMQYFGPGTRLTVL.

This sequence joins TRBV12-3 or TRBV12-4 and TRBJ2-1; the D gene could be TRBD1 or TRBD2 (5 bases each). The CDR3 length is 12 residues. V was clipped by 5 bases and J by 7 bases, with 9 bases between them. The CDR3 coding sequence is TGTGCCAGCAGTATTTGGGGGAATGAGCAGTTCTTC. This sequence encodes CASSIWGNEQFF.

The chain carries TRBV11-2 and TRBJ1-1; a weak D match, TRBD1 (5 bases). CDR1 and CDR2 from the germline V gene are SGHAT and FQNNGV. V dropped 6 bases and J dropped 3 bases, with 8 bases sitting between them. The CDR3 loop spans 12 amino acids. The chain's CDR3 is CASSGDHTEAFF. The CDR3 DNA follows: TGTGCCAGCAGTGGGGACCACACTGAAGCTTTCTTT.

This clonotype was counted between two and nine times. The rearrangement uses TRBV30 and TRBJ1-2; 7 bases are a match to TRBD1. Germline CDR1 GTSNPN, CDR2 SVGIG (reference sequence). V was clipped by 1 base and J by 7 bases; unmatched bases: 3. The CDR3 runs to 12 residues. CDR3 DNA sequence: TGTGCCTGGAGTGGGTCAGGGGGTGGCTACACCTTC. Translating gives CAWSGSGGGYTF.

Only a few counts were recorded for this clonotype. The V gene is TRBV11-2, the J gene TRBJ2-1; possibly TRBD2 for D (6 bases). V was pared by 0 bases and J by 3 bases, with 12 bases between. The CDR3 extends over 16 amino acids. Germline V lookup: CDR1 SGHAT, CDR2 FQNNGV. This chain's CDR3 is CASSLDRGNSYNEQFF. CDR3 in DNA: TGTGCCAGCAGCTTAGATCGGGGGAACAGCTACAATGAGCAGTTCTTC.

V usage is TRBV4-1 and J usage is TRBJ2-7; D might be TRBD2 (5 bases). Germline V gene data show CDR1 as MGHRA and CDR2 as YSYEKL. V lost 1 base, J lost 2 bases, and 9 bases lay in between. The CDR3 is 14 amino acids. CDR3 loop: CASSQVAGTYEQYF. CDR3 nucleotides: TGCGCCAGCAGCCAAGTTGCCGGGACCTACGAGCAGTACTTC.

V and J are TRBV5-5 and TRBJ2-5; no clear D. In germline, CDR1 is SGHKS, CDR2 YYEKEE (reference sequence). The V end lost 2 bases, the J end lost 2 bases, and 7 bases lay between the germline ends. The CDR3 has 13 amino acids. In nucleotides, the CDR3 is TGTGCCAGCAGCTTATGGTCACAAGAGACCCAGTACTTC. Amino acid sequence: CASSLWSQETQYF.